Sequencing of this T cell receptor (beta chain) was carried out in a study of blood T cell repertoires in COVID-19. About the research overall: COVID-19 samples from acute and convalescent phases originated in the United States, Italy and Spain.

The assay was immunoSEQ multiplex PCR, and TCRdb's table has in-frame clones only and misses some. The table has 300,000 to 350,000 clones, around 90% seen once. Germline V gives CDR1 KGHDR, CDR2 SFDVKD. Trimming at V came to 4 bases and at J to 9 bases, leaving 11 bases not matched to a gene. The length of the CDR3 is 15 residues. This sequence joins TRBV24-1 and TRBJ2-1; 7 bases fit TRBD1. The specimen sequenced was peripheral blood. The receptor comes from a woman in her twenties or thirties with COVID-19, enrolled during active disease. CDR3 sequence (DNA): TGTGCCACCAGTGACCAGGGACAGCTCTCTGGTGAGCAGTTCTTC. This gives the protein CATSDQGQLSGEQFF.